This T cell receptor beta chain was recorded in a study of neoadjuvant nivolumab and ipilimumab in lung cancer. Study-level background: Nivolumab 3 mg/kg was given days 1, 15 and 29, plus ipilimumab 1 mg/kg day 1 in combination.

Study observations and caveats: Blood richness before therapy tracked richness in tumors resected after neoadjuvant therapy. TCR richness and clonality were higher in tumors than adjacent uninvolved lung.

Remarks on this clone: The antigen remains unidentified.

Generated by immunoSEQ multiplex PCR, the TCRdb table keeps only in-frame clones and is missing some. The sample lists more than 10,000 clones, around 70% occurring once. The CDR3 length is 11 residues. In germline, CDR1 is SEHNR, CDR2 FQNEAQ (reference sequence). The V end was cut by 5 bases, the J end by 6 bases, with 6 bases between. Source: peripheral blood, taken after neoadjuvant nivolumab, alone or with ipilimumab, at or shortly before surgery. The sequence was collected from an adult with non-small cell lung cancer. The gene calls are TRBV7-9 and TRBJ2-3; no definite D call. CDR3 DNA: TGTGCCAGCAGCACCTGGGATACGCAGTATTTT. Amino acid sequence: CASSTWDTQYF.